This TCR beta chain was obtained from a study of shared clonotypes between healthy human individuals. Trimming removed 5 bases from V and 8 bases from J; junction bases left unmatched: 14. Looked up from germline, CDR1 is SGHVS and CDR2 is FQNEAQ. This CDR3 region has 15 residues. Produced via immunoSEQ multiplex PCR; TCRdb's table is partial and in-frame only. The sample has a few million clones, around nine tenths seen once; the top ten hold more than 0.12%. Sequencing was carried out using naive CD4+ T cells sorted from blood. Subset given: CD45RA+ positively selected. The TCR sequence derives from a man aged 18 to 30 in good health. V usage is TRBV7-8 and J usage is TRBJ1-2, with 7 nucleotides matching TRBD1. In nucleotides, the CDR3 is TGTGCCAGCAGCACTGGACAGGAAGAAGTCTGGGGCTACACCTTC. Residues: CASSTGQEEVWGYTF.